This T cell receptor (beta chain) was identified during a study of molecular identifiers for immune sequencing clone quantification. TCRdb re-analysed the PCR reads in MiXCR, keeping a single row per CDR3 protein. The table lists just under 650,000 distinct CDR3 sequences, just under 20% of them singletons. This clonotype showed up many times. V gave up 3 bases and J gave up 3 bases; unmatched junction bases: 10. The CDR3 is made up of 17 amino acids. Germline lookup yields CDR1 MNHNY and CDR2 SVGAGI (reference sequence). The sample was naive CD8+ T cells from blood, with Jurkat cell RNA spiked in. Subset in this sample: FACS-sorted CD8+CD4-CCR7+CD45RA+ naive T cells. The V gene is TRBV6-6, the J gene TRBJ2-5; the match to TRBD2 covers 10 bases. This clonotype originated in a human donor in good health. Some libraries in this study had Jurkat cell RNA spiked in. The CDR3 spells CASSYEEGSGREETQYF. CDR3 bases: TGTGCCAGCAGTTATGAGGAAGGAAGCGGGAGGGAAGAGACCCAGTACTTC.